This is a list of T cell receptor beta chains from one sample in a study of regulatory T cells in long-lasting Graves disease. TCRdb fed the multiplex PCR reads into MiXCR, producing one record per CDR3 protein. The repertoire holds approximately 350,000 distinct CDR3 sequences, roughly 17% seen once, with 25% to 30% in the top ten. Separately, the same data were catalogued under a study of T cells in Graves' hyperthyroidism and ophthalmopathy.

The sample in question was peripheral blood mononuclear cells (PBMCs), obtained at new diagnosis, from a patient treated with antithyroid drugs. The receptors shown here come from a man between 40 and 49 years old with Graves disease. Both conserved end residues are part of each CDR3. The D gene is left open where the match is weak. For some rows the clone size is stated as once, few or many, or as a class when expanded; others skip it.

>TRBJ2-1|TRBV20-1|-|-
TGCAGTGCCCAAGCCGGCCGTGAGCAGCTCTTC
CSAQAGREQLF
>TRBJ2-5|TRBV12-3/TRBV12-4|many|-
TGTGCCAGCAGTTTCAGAGGACAGAAACAAGAGACCCAGTACTTC
CASSFRGQKQETQYF
>TRBJ2-3|TRBV7-9|-|TRBD2
TGTGCCAGCAGCCCCGGGAGGGTCACAGATACGCAGTATTTT
CASSPGRVTDTQYF
>TRBJ2-3|TRBV27|many|-
TGTGCCAGCAGTTTATTCTCTAGATCAGCCGATACGCAGTATTTT
CASSLFSRSADTQYF
>TRBJ2-1|TRBV3-1|few|-
TGTGCCAGCAGCCAAGACAGGGGGTGGCGTGGAGGGAACGGGAATGAGCAGTTCTTC
CASSQDRGWRGGNGNEQFF
>TRBJ2-7|TRBV29-1|many|TRBD1
TGCAGCGTTCGACAGGGGATCTCCTACGAGCAGTACTTC
CSVRQGISYEQYF
>TRBJ2-1|TRBV27|many|-
TGTGCCAGCAGTTTTGGTGCCCTTCACAATGAGCAGTTCTTC
CASSFGALHNEQFF
>TRBJ2-5|TRBV4-1|few|-
TGCGCCAGCAGCCGCAGTCTAGAGGTCCAAGAGACCCAGTACTTC
CASSRSLEVQETQYF
>TRBJ1-2|TRBV20-1|many|TRBD1
TGCAGTGCTGGAGACAGGGCAGGCTACACCTTC
CSAGDRAGYTF
>TRBJ2-3|TRBV7-9|many|-
TGTGCCAGCAGCTTGGGTTCATATAAGACAGATACGCAGTATTTT
CASSLGSYKTDTQYF
>TRBJ2-3|TRBV5-1|many|-
TGCGCCAGCAGCTTTCGAACAGGCGGATTCTGGAGCACAGATACGCAGTATTTT
CASSFRTGGFWSTDTQYF
>TRBJ2-7|TRBV18|many|-
TGTGCCAGCTCACCTTTGGGGACCTCCTACGAGCAGTACTTC
CASSPLGTSYEQYF
>TRBJ1-5|TRBV12-3/TRBV12-4|few|-
TGTGCCAGCAGTTTAGCGGGACGGGCGGACAATCAGCCCCAGCATTTT
CASSLAGRADNQPQHF
>TRBJ2-2|TRBV14|-|-
TGTGCCAGCAGCCAAGAGGTACTCGGACAACGACGGACCGGGGAGCTGTTTTTT
CASSQEVLGQRRTGELFF
>TRBJ1-5|TRBV5-5|many|-
TGTGCCAGCAGTTGGGGAGCAGATCAGCCCCAGCATTTT
CASSWGADQPQHF
>TRBJ1-5|TRBV4-1|few|-
TGCGCCAGCAGCCAAGACAGGGGACGACAGCCCCAGCATTTT
CASSQDRGRQPQHF
>TRBJ1-1|TRBV18|few|-
TGTGCCAGCTCACCGGAGACAGGATCAAACACTGAAGCTTTCTTT
CASSPETGSNTEAFF
>TRBJ1-4|TRBV30|-|-
TGTGCCTCCACCGGGGGTGAGGGTGAAAAACTGTTTTTT
CASTGGEGEKLFF
>TRBJ2-2|TRBV5-1|many|TRBD1
TGCGCCAGCAGCTCAAAGGGACAGCTGAACACCGGGGAGCTGTTTTTT
CASSSKGQLNTGELFF
>TRBJ1-6|TRBV6-1|-|-
TGTGCCAGCAGCGATCGACAGCCCACGAGCTCCTATAATTCACCCCTCCACTTT
CASSDRQPTSSYNSPLHF
>TRBJ2-7|TRBV2|many|TRBD1
TGTGCCAGCAGTGACCCGACAGGGGCTGGCGAGCAGTACTTC
CASSDPTGAGEQYF
>TRBJ1-6|TRBV7-2|-|-
TGTGCCAGCAGGCCGTGGACGGGGAATTCACCCCTCCACTTT
CASRPWTGNSPLHF
>TRBJ2-1|TRBV20-1|many|-
TGTAGTGCTAGAGGGGGCTGGGACTCCGGGGAGTTCTTC
CSARGGWDSGEFF
>TRBJ1-3|TRBV6-4|-|-
TGTGCCAGCAGTTCCGTAAATCCTGGAAACACCATATATTTT
CASSSVNPGNTIYF
>TRBJ2-7|TRBV28|-|TRBD2
TGTGCCAGCATTGGTAGCGGGAGTGGGTACGAGCAGTACTTC
CASIGSGSGYEQYF
>TRBJ2-1|TRBV5-1|-|TRBD2
TGCGCCAGCAGCTTGCCAGCGGGGGGAGAGCAGTTCTTC
CASSLPAGGEQFF
>TRBJ2-7|TRBV2|many|-
TGTGCCAGCAGTGGAGAGGGTTTTGGCGAGCAGTACTTC
CASSGEGFGEQYF
>TRBJ1-1|TRBV28|many|-
TGTGCCAGCAGTTTTGTGGGAAACCTCCCTGAAGCTTTCTTT
CASSFVGNLPEAFF
>TRBJ2-5|TRBV20-1|many|TRBD2
TGCAGTGCTTGGACTAGTCTCCAAGAGACCCAGTACTTC
CSAWTSLQETQYF
>TRBJ1-2|TRBV12-3/TRBV12-4|many|-
TGTGCCAGCAGTACCCATCGGAGGATAGGCTACACCTTC
CASSTHRRIGYTF
>TRBJ2-7|TRBV28|many|TRBD1
TGTGCCAGCAGCCCGCCGGGGGACAGGGTCCACGAGCAGTACTTC
CASSPPGDRVHEQYF
>TRBJ2-2|TRBV5-4|few|-
TGTGCCAGCAGCTTGGGGGTCAGAACGAACACCGGGGAGCTGTTTTTT
CASSLGVRTNTGELFF